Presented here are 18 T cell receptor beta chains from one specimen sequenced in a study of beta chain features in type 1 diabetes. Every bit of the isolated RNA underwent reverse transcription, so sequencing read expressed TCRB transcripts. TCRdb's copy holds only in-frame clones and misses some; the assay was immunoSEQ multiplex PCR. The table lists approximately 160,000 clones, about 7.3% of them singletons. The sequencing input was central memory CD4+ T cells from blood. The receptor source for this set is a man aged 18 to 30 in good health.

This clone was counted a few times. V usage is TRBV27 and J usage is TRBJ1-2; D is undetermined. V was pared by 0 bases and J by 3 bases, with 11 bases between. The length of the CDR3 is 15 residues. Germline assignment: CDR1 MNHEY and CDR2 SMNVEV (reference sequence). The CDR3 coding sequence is TGTGCCAGCAGTTTATCGCTAGGCCCTGACTATGGCTACACCTTC. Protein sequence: CASSLSLGPDYGYTF.

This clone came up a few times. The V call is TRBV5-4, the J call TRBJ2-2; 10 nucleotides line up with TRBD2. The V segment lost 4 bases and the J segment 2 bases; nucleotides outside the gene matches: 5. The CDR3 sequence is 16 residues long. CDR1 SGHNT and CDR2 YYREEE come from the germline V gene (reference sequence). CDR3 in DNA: TGTGCCAGCAGCCCTAGCGGGAGAACCAACACCGGGGAGCTGTTTTTT. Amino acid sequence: CASSPSGRTNTGELFF. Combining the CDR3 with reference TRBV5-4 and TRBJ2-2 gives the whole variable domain ETGVTQSPTHLIKTRGQQVTLRCSSQSGHNTVSWYQQALGQGPQFIFQYYREEENGRGNFPPRFSGLQFPNYSSELNVNALELDDSALYLCASSPSGRTNTGELFFGEGSRLTVL.

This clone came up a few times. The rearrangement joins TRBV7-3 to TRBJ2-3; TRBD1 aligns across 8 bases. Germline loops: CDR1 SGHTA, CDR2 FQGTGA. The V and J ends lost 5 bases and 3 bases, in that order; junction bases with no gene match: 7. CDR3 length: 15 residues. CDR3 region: CASSTGQGRTDTQYF. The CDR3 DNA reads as TGTGCCAGCAGCACCGGACAGGGAAGGACAGATACGCAGTATTTT.

CDR3 sequence reads: CASSPPGLAYDTQYF. CDR3 nucleotide sequence: TGTGCCAGCAGCCCCCCGGGACTAGCGTATGATACGCAGTATTTT. V gene TRBV9 combines with J gene TRBJ2-3, with 10 bases identical to TRBD2. The CDR3 loop spans 15 amino acids. CDR1 is SGDLS, CDR2 YYNGEE, per germline. Trimming removed 4 bases from V and 6 bases from J; junction bases left unmatched: 8.

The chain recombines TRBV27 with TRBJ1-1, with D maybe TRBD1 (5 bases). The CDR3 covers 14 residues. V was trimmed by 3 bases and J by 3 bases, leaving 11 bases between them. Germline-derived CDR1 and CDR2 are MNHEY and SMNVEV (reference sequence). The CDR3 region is CASSFVQGHTEAFF. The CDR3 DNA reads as TGTGCCAGCAGTTTTGTCCAGGGCCACACTGAAGCTTTCTTT.

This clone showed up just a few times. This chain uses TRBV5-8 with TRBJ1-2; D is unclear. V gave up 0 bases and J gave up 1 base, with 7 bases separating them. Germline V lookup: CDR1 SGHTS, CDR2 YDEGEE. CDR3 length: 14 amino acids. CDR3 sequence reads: CASSLGQINYGYTF. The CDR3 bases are TGTGCCAGCAGCTTGGGCCAGATTAACTATGGCTACACCTTC.

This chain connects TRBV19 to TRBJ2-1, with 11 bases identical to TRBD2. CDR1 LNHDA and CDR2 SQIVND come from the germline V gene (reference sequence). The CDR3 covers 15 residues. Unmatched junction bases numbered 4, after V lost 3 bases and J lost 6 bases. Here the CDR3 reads CASSILTSGSNEQFF. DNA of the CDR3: TGTGCCAGTAGTATCCTCACTAGCGGGAGCAATGAGCAGTTCTTC.

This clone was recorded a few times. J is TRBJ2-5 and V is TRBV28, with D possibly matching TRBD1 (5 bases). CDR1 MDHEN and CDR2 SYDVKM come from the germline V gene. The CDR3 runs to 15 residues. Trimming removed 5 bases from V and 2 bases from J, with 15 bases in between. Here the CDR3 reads CASSPGGAGQETQYF. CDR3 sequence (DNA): TGTGCCAGCAGTCCAGGTGGGGCAGGTCAAGAGACCCAGTACTTC.

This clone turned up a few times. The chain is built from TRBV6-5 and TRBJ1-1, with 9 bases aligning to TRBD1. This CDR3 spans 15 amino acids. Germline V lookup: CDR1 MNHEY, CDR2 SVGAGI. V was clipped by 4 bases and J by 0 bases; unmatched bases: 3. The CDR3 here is CASSSRTGVNTEAFF. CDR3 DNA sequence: TGTGCCAGCAGTTCCCGGACAGGGGTGAACACTGAAGCTTTCTTT.

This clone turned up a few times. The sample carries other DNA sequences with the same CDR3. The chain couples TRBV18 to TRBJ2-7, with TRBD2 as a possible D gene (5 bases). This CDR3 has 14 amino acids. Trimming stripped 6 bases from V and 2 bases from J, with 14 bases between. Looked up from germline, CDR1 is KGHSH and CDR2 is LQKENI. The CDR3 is CASSPPSGTYEQYF. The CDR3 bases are TGTGCCAGCTCCCCTCCCAGCGGTACCTACGAGCAGTACTTC. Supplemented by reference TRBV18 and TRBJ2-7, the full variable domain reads NAGVMQNPRHLVRRRGQEARLRCSPMKGHSHVYWYRQLPEEGLKFMVYLQKENIIDESGMPKERFSAEFPKEGPSILRIQQVVRGDSAAYFCASSPPSGTYEQYFGPGTRLTVT.

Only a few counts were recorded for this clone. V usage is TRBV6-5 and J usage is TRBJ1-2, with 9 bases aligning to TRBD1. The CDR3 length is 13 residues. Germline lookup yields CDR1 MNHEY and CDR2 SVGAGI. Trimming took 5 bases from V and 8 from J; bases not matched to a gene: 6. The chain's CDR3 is CASSSNRGHGYTF. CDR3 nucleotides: TGTGCCAGCAGTAGCAACAGGGGGCACGGCTACACCTTC.

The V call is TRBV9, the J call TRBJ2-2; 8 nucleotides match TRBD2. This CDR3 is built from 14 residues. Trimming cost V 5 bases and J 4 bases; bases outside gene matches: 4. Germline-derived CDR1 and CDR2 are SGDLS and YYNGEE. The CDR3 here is CASRPGGSTGELFF. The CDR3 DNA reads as TGTGCCAGCAGACCGGGAGGGAGCACCGGGGAGCTGTTTTTT.

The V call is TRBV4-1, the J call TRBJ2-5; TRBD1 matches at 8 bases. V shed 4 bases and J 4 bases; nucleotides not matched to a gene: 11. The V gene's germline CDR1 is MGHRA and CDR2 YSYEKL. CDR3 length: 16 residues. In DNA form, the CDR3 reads TGCGCCAGCAGCCGGACAGGGTTTATCTCCGTAGAGACCCAGTACTTC. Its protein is CASSRTGFISVETQYF.

CDR3 loop: CASSLRSAGAGEKLFF. CDR3 nucleotides: TGTGCCAGCAGCTTACGGTCCGCCGGAGCCGGGGAAAAACTGTTTTTT. The gene calls are TRBV7-8 and TRBJ1-4; no firm D call. V lost 2 bases and J 8 bases, leaving 18 bases between the germline ends. CDR3 length equals 16 residues. The germline V gene encodes CDR1 SGHVS and CDR2 FQNEAQ. The full variable domain, in which reference TRBV7-8 and TRBJ1-4 provide the parts outside the CDR3, is GAGVSQSPRYKVAKRGQDVALRCDPISGHVSLFWYQQALGQGPEFLTYFQNEAQLDKSGLPSDRFFAERPEGSVSTLKIQRTQQEDSAVYLCASSLRSAGAGEKLFFGSGTQLSVL.

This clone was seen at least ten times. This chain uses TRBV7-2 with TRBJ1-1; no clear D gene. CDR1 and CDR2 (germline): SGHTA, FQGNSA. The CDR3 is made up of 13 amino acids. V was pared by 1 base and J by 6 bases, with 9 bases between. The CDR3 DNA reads TGTGCCAGCAGCTTAGTAGGGAGGGCTGAAGCTTTCTTT. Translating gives CASSLVGRAEAFF.

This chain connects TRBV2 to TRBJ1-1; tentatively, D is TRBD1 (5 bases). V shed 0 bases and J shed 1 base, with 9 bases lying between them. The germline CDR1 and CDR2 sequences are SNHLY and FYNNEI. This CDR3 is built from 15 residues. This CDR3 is CASSEAGRGNTEAFF. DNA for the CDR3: TGTGCCAGCAGTGAAGCGGGAAGGGGGAACACTGAAGCTTTCTTT.

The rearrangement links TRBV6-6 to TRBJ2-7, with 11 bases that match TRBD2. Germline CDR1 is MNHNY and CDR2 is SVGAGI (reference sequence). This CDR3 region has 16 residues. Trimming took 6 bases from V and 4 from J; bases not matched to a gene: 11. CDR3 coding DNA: TGTGCCAGCAGGACCATGAGGGTAGCGGGGGGGTACGAGCAGTACTTC. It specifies CASRTMRVAGGYEQYF.

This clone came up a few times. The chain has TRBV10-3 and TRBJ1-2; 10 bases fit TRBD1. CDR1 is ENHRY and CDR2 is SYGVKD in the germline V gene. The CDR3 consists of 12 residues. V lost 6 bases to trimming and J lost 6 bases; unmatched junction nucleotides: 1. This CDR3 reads CAISGTGDGYTF. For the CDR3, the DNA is TGTGCCATCAGCGGGACAGGGGATGGCTACACCTTC.